The TCR beta chain described here comes from a study of shared clonotypes between healthy human individuals. To note about this clone: What it binds is not known.

Trimming took 0 bases from V and 6 from J, leaving 12 bases between them. The V gene's germline CDR1 is SGHNT and CDR2 YYREEE (reference sequence). This CDR3 has 15 amino acids. Naive CD8 cells lacked CD45RO, underwent positive selection for CCR7 and left out terminally differentiated effector memory CD45RA+ cells. The study, taken as a whole, reports: Non-shared clonotypes displayed generation probabilities falling below those of clonotypes present in all four donors.

Assay: immunoSEQ multiplex PCR; the TCRdb copy retains only in-frame clones and omits some. The data show some 800,000 clones, with 85% to 95% seen just once and less than 25% held by the top ten. The sequence was obtained from a man aged 25-45 years in good health. The genes are TRBV5-4 and TRBJ1-4, with D tentatively TRBD1 (6 bases). Sequencing was done on a sample of naive CD8+ T cells sorted from blood. The CDR3 DNA sequence: TGTGCCAGCAGCTTGGCGGGGGGCCTAGATGAAAAACTGTTTTTT. It encodes CASSLAGGLDEKLFF.